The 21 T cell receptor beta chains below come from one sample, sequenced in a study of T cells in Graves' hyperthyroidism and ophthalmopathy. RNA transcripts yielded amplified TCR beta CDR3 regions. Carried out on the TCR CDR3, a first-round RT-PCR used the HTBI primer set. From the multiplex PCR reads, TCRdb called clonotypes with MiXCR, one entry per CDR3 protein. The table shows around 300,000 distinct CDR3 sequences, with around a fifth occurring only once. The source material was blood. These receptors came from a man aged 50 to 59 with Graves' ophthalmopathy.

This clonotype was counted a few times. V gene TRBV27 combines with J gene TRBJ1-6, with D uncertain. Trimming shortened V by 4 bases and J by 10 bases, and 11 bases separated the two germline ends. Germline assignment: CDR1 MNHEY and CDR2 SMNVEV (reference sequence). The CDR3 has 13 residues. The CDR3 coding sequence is TGTGCCAGCAGTTCGGGTGTTGGGTCACCCCTCCACTTT. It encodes CASSSGVGSPLHF.

The CDR3 DNA is TGTGCCTCATCTAGCGGGAGAGTCACCTACAATGAGCAGTTCTTC. As protein: CASSSGRVTYNEQFF. J is TRBJ2-1 and V is TRBV6-2 or TRBV6-3, with TRBD2 matching 10 bases. The CDR3 spans 15 residues. The V gene's germline CDR1 is MNHEY and CDR2 SVGEGT. With 11 bases clipped from V and 2 bases from J, the junction kept 9 bases outside the gene matches.

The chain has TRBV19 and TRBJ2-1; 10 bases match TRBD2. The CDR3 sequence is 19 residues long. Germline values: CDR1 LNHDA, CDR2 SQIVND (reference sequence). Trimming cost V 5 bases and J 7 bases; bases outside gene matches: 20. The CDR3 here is CASSPGTFGASGRSNEQFF. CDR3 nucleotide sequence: TGTGCCAGTAGTCCAGGGACTTTTGGGGCTAGCGGGAGATCGAATGAGCAGTTCTTC.

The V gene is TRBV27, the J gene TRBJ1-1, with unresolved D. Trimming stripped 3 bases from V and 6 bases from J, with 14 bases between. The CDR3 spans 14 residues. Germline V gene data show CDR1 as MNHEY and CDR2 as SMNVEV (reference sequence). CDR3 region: CASSFRARRPEAFF. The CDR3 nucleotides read TGTGCCAGCAGTTTTAGGGCCCGCCGCCCTGAAGCTTTCTTT.

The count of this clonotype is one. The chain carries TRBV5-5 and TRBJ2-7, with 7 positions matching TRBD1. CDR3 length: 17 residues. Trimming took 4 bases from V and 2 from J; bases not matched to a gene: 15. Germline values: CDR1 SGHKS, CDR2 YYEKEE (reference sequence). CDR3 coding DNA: TGTGCCAGCAGCCCTCGACTCAGGGAAGGGGGCACCTACGAGCAGTACTTC. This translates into CASSPRLREGGTYEQYF.

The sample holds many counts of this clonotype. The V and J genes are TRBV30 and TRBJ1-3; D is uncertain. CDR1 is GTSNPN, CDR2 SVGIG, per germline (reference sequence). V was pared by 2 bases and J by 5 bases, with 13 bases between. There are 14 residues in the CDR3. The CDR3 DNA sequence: TGTGCCTGGAGTACGGGAGAAATCAGAAACACCATATATTTT. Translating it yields CAWSTGEIRNTIYF.

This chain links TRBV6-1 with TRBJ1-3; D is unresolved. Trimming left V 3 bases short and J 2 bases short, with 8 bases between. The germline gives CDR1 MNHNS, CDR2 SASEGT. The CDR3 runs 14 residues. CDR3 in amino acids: CASSESVPGNTIYF. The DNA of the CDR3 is TGTGCCAGCAGTGAGTCAGTTCCTGGAAACACCATATATTTT.

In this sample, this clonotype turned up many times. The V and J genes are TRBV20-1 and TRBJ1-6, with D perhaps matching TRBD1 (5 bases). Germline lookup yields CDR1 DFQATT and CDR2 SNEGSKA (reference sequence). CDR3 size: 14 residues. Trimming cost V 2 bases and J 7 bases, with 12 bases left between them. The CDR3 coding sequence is TGCAGTGCTAGATCCGGACGGGGGAATTCACCCCTCCACTTT. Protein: CSARSGRGNSPLHF.

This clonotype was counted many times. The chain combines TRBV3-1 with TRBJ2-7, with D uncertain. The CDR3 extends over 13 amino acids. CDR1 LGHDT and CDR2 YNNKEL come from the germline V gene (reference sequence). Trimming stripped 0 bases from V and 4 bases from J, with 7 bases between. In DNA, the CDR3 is TGTGCCAGCAGCCAAGATGAGTGGTACGAGCAGTACTTC. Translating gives CASSQDEWYEQYF.

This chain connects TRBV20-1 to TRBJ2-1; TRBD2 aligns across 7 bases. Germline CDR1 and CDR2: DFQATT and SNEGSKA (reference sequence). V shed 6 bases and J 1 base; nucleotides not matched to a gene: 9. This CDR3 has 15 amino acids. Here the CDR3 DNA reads TGCAGTGCAATTAGCGGGTGGAGGTCCTACAATGAGCAGTTCTTC. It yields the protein CSAISGWRSYNEQFF.

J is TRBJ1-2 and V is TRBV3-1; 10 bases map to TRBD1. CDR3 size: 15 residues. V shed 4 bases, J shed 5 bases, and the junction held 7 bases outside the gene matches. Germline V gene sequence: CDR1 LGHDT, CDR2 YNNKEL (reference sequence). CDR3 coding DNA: TGTGCCAGCAGCCCTCGACAGGGGGCGAGGTATGGCTACACCTTC. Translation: CASSPRQGARYGYTF. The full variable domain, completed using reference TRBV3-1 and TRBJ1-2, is DTAVSQTPKYLVTQMGNDKSIKCEQNLGHDTMYWYKQDSKKFLKIMFSYNNKELIINETVPNRFSPKSPDKAHLNLHINSLELGDSAVYFCASSPRQGARYGYTFGSGTRLTVV.

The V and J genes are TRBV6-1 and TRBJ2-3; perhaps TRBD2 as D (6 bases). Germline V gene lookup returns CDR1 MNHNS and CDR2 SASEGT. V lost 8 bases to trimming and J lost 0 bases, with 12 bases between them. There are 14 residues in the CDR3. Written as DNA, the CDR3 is TGTGCCAGCTCACGGGGGACCAGCACAGATACGCAGTATTTT. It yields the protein CASSRGTSTDTQYF.

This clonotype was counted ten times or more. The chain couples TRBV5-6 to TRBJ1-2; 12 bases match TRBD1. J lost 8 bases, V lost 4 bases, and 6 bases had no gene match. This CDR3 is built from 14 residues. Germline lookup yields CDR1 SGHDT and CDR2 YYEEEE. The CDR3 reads CASSPGQGARGYTF. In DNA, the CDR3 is TGTGCCAGCAGCCCGGGACAGGGGGCGCGCGGCTACACCTTC. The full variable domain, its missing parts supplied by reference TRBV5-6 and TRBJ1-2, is DAGVTQSPTHLIKTRGQQVTLRCSPKSGHDTVSWYQQALGQGPQFIFQYYEEEERQRGNFPDRFSGHQFPNYSSELNVNALLLGDSALYLCASSPGQGARGYTFGSGTRLTVV.

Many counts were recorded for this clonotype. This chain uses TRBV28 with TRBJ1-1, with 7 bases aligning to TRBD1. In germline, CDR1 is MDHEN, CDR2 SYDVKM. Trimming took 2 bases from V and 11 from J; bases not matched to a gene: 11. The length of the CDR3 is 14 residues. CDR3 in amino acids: CASSLVAGGLAAFF. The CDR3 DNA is TGTGCCAGCAGTTTAGTTGCAGGGGGGCTAGCTGCTTTCTTT. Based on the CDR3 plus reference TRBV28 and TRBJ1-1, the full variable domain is DVKVTQSSRYLVKRTGEKVFLECVQDMDHENMFWYRQDPGLGLRLIYFSYDVKMKEKGDIPEGYSVSREKKERFSLILESASTNQTSMYLCASSLVAGGLAAFFGQGTRLTVV.

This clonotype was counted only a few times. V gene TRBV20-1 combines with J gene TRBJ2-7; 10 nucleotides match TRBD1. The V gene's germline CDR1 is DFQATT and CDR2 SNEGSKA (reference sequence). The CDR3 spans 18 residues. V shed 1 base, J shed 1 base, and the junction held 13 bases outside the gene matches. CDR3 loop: CSARALRSGTGASYEQYF. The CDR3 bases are TGCAGTGCTAGAGCTCTCAGATCCGGGACAGGGGCTTCCTACGAGCAGTACTTC.

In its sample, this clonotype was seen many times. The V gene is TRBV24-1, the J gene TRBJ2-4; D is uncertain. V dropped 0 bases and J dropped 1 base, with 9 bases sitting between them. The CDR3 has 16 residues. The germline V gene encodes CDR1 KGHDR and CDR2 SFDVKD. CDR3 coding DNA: TGTGCCACCAGTGATTTGATCTCCTGGGCCAAAAACATTCAGTACTTC. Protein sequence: CATSDLISWAKNIQYF.

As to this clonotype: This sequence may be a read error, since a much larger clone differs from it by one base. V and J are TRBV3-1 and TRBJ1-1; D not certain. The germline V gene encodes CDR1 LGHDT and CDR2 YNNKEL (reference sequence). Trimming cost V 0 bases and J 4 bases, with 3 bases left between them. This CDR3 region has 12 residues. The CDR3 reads CASSQDPTEAFF. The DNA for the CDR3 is TGTGCCAGCAGCCAAGATCCCACTGAAGCTTTCTTT. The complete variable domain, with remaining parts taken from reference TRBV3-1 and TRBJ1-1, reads DTAVSQTPKYLVTQMGNDKSIKCEQNLGHDTMYWYKQDSKKFLKIMFSYNNKELIINETVPNRFSPKSPDKAHLNLHINSLELGDSAVYFCASSQDPTEAFFGQGTRLTVV.

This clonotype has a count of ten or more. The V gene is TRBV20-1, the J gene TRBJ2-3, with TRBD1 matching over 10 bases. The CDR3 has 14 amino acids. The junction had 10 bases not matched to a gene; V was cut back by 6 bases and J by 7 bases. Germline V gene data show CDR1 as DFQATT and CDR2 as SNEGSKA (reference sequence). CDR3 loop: CSAGGQGEVYTQYF. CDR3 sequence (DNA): TGCAGTGCCGGAGGACAGGGGGAGGTATATACGCAGTATTTT.

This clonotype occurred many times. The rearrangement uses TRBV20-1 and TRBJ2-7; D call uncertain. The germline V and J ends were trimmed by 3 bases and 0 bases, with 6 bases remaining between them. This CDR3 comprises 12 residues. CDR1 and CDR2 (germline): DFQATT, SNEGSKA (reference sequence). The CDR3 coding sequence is TGCAGTGCTAGCCTAGACTCCTACGAGCAGTACTTC. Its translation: CSASLDSYEQYF.

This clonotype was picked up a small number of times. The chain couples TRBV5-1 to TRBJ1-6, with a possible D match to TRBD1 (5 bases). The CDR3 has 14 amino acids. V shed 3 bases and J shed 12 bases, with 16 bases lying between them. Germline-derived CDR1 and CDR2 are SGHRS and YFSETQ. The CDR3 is CASSSGDVKLPLHF. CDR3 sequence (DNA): TGCGCCAGCAGCTCGGGGGACGTAAAGCTACCCCTCCACTTT.

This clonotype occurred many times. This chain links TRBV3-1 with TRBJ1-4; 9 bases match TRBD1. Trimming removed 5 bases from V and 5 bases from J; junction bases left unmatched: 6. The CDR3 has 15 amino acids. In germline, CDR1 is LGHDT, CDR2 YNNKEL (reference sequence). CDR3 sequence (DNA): TGTGCCAGCAGCGTCTACAGGGGGCAAAATGAAAAACTGTTTTTT. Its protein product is CASSVYRGQNEKLFF.